Each of the 32 T cell receptor beta chains below was sequenced from the same sample in a study of shared clonotypes between healthy human individuals. Generated by immunoSEQ multiplex PCR, the TCRdb table keeps only in-frame clones and is missing some. There are over a million clones in the sample; about 70% occur only once, and about 1.5% lies in the top ten. Sequenced input: memory CD4+ T cells sorted from blood. The subset was: CD45RA-negative fraction. The receptors were sampled from a man younger than 35 in good health.

The chain carries TRBV9 and TRBJ1-4; 8 bases agree with TRBD1. Losses at the gene ends were 3 bases for V and 5 bases for J; bases not matched to a gene: 6. The CDR3 length is 15 residues. The germline V gene encodes CDR1 SGDLS and CDR2 YYNGEE. As DNA, the CDR3 is TGTGCCAGCAGCGGGGACACAGGGGGGAATGAAAAACTGTTTTTT. Translating it yields CASSGDTGGNEKLFF.

This chain joins TRBV12-5 and TRBJ2-7, with TRBD2 matching over 8 bases. The CDR3 is 14 residues long. Germline V gene lookup returns CDR1 LGHNT and CDR2 FRNRAP. The V and J ends lost 5 bases and 6 bases, in that order; junction bases with no gene match: 9. The CDR3 here is CASGTSGSQGEQYF. CDR3 DNA sequence: TGTGCTAGTGGTACGAGCGGGAGCCAGGGCGAGCAGTACTTC.

The rearrangement joins TRBV9 to TRBJ1-1, with a weak D call TRBD1 (5 bases). In germline, CDR1 is SGDLS, CDR2 YYNGEE. The V end lost 3 bases, the J end lost 8 bases, and 17 bases lay between the germline ends. The CDR3 extends over 14 amino acids. The DNA for the CDR3 is TGTGCCAGCAGCGCCGGGACGGGAGAATTGGAAGCTTTCTTT. Protein: CASSAGTGELEAFF.

In this sample, this clone turned up a few times. The chain carries TRBV18 and TRBJ1-6; possibly TRBD1 for D (5 bases). The germline gives CDR1 KGHSH, CDR2 LQKENI. The ends were cut back, 3 bases at V and 13 bases at J, with 10 bases in the middle. There are 12 residues in the CDR3. The CDR3 sequence is CASSPSGAPLHF. In DNA form, the CDR3 reads TGTGCCAGCTCACCTTCTGGGGCTCCCCTCCACTTT.

The chain links TRBV13 to TRBJ2-1; 8 positions match TRBD2. The V segment lost 4 bases and the J segment 9 bases; nucleotides outside the gene matches: 8. Germline lookup yields CDR1 PRHDT and CDR2 FYEKMQ (reference sequence). The length of the CDR3 is 14 residues. CDR3 nucleotides: TGTGCCAGCAGCTCGCAAGGACTAGCAATTGAGCAGTTCTTC. This sequence encodes CASSSQGLAIEQFF.

This clone was observed once. The V gene is TRBV7-2, the J gene TRBJ2-7, with a weak D call TRBD1 (5 bases). Germline-derived CDR1 and CDR2 are SGHTA and FQGNSA. The CDR3 has 11 amino acids. The germline V and J ends were trimmed by 2 bases and 9 bases, with 8 bases remaining between them. This chain's CDR3 is CASSLQGLQYF. DNA of the CDR3: TGTGCCAGCAGCTTACAGGGCTTGCAGTACTTC. Full variable domain (outside the CDR3, taken from reference TRBV7-2 and TRBJ2-7): GAGVSQSPSNKVTEKGKDVELRCDPISGHTALYWYRQSLGQGLEFLIYFQGNSAPDKSGLPSDRFSAERTGGSVSTLTIQRTQQEDSAVYLCASSLQGLQYFGPGTRLTVT.

About this clone: This may be a read error, as it is one base from a much larger clone. Other DNA variants within this sample encode the same CDR3. The chain has TRBV11-2 and TRBJ2-3; a possible D gene is TRBD1 (5 bases). The V gene's germline CDR1 is SGHAT and CDR2 FQNNGV. The CDR3 length is 14 residues. V was cut by 0 bases and J by 1 base, with 5 bases left in between. The chain's CDR3 is CASSLDRGTDTQYF. The DNA for the CDR3 is TGTGCCAGCAGCTTAGACAGGGGCACAGATACGCAGTATTTT.

The chain links TRBV5-4 to TRBJ2-5; no clear D. The CDR3 runs 12 residues. V lost 2 bases to trimming and J lost 1 base, with 3 bases between them. Germline loops: CDR1 SGHNT, CDR2 YYREEE (reference sequence). CDR3 sequence: CASSFPQETQYF. The CDR3 DNA follows: TGTGCCAGCAGCTTTCCCCAAGAGACCCAGTACTTC.

This chain links TRBV5-4 with TRBJ1-3, with a tentative D call TRBD1 (5 bases). The CDR3 is made up of 16 amino acids. Germline assignment: CDR1 SGHNT and CDR2 YYREEE (reference sequence). Between the trimmed V and J ends, which lost 4 bases and 4 bases, there was a span of 18 bases. The DNA of the CDR3 is TGTGCCAGCAGCCAAAAGACCAACGGGGACGGAAACACCATATATTTT. Protein sequence: CASSQKTNGDGNTIYF.

This clone appeared once. Other DNA sequences in this specimen translate into the identical CDR3. The chain couples TRBV5-1 to TRBJ2-7; 9 bases are a match to TRBD1. J was trimmed by 4 bases and V by 0 bases; bases with no gene match: 5. This CDR3 comprises 15 residues. Germline lookup yields CDR1 SGHRS and CDR2 YFSETQ. DNA of the CDR3: TGCGCCAGCAGCTTGGCCGGGACAGGGACATACGAGCAGTACTTC. This gives the protein CASSLAGTGTYEQYF.

The chain employs TRBV11-2 and TRBJ2-5; D may be TRBD2 (6 bases). The CDR3 loop spans 13 amino acids. Germline V CDR1 and CDR2: SGHAT, FQNNGV. V was pared by 4 bases and J by 0 bases, with 6 bases between. The CDR3 nucleotides are TGTGCCAGCAGCTGGAGGGACCAAGAGACCCAGTACTTC. Translating gives CASSWRDQETQYF.

This chain links TRBV29-1 with TRBJ2-2; D is perhaps TRBD2 (6 bases). The CDR3 runs 13 residues. Germline-derived CDR1 and CDR2 are SQVTM and ANQGSEA. The V end was cut by 5 bases, the J end by 4 bases, with 11 bases between. CDR3 nucleotide sequence: TGCAGCGTTCTGGCGGGAACCACCGGGGAGCTGTTTTTT. It specifies CSVLAGTTGELFF.

On this clone itself: This specimen includes other DNA sequences encoding the same CDR3. J is TRBJ1-2 and V is TRBV28, with no clear D. V was shortened by 2 bases and J by 4 bases, with 8 bases between the two germline ends. The CDR3 spans 13 residues. Germline lookup yields CDR1 MDHEN and CDR2 SYDVKM. The CDR3 DNA sequence: TGTGCCAGCAGTTTAGGGCAGACCTATGGCTACACCTTC. It specifies CASSLGQTYGYTF.

The V call is TRBV7-2, the J call TRBJ1-2; D perhaps matches TRBD1 (6 bases). Trimming took off 1 base at V and 8 bases at J, with 23 bases between the two ends. The CDR3 totals 17 residues. Germline CDR1 reads SGHTA; CDR2 reads FQGNSA. The CDR3 region is CASSLGPWAGVEGGYTF. For the CDR3, the DNA is TGTGCCAGCAGCTTAGGACCCTGGGCAGGGGTAGAGGGCGGCTACACCTTC. The variable domain in full, with the rest retrieved from reference TRBV7-2 and TRBJ1-2, is GAGVSQSPSNKVTEKGKDVELRCDPISGHTALYWYRQSLGQGLEFLIYFQGNSAPDKSGLPSDRFSAERTGGSVSTLTIQRTQQEDSAVYLCASSLGPWAGVEGGYTFGSGTRLTVV.

V gene TRBV25-1 combines with J gene TRBJ2-1; D is undetermined. V lost 4 bases, J lost 7 bases, and 11 bases lay in between. CDR1 is MGHDK, CDR2 SYGVNS, per germline. The CDR3 extends over 13 amino acids. For the CDR3, the DNA is TGTGCCAGCAGTGGGACGAATAGGAATGAGCAGTTCTTC. It translates to CASSGTNRNEQFF. Full variable domain (remainder filled in from reference TRBV25-1 and TRBJ2-1): EADIYQTPRYLVIGTGKKITLECSQTMGHDKMYWYQQDPGMELHLIHYSYGVNSTEKGDLSSESTVSRIRTEHFPLTLESARPSHTSQYLCASSGTNRNEQFFGPGTRLTVL.

Turning to this clone: Other DNA sequences in the same sample also yield this CDR3. This chain connects TRBV6-1 to TRBJ2-6, with D unclear. Germline V gives CDR1 MNHNS, CDR2 SASEGT. Trimming took 3 bases from V and 2 from J, leaving 8 bases between them. This CDR3 is 15 amino acids long. This CDR3 is CASSDRVTGANVLTF. CDR3 coding DNA: TGTGCCAGCAGTGACCGGGTAACTGGGGCCAACGTCCTGACTTTC.

The genes are TRBV10-3 and TRBJ2-7; D could derive from TRBD1 or TRBD2 (5 bases each). The germline V gene has CDR1 ENHRY and CDR2 SYGVKD. V was clipped by 6 bases and J by 1 base, with 13 bases between them. This CDR3 has 14 residues. This chain's CDR3 is CAIRSGTQSYEQYF. The CDR3 DNA is TGTGCCATCAGATCCGGGACCCAATCCTACGAGCAGTACTTC.

J is TRBJ2-3 and V is TRBV29-1; D gene ambiguous. The CDR3 extends over 14 amino acids. Trimming pared 4 bases from V and 2 bases from J, leaving 13 bases between. Per germline, CDR1 SQVTM and CDR2 ANQGSEA. The CDR3 nucleotides read TGCAGCGTTGCCCCGGACCCAGACACAGATACGCAGTATTTT. Its translation is CSVAPDPDTDTQYF.

The rearrangement joins TRBV6-5 to TRBJ1-5, with a tentative D call TRBD1 (5 bases). The V and J ends lost 6 bases and 5 bases respectively, with 14 bases between them. Germline V CDR1 and CDR2: MNHEY, SVGAGI. The CDR3 sequence is 14 residues long. The DNA for the CDR3 is TGTGCCAGCAGGGGTCCAGGGCTTTATCAGCCCCAGCATTTT. It codes for CASRGPGLYQPQHF.

This chain uses TRBV5-4 with TRBJ2-7, with TRBD1 matching over 8 bases. J lost 3 bases, V lost 3 bases, and 5 bases had no gene match. The CDR3 is 14 amino acids. The germline V gene has CDR1 SGHNT and CDR2 YYREEE (reference sequence). The CDR3 is CASSSGGQVYEQYF. The CDR3 DNA follows: TGTGCCAGCAGCTCCGGGGGACAGGTCTACGAGCAGTACTTC. Variable domain in full (rest from reference TRBV5-4 and TRBJ2-7): ETGVTQSPTHLIKTRGQQVTLRCSSQSGHNTVSWYQQALGQGPQFIFQYYREEENGRGNFPPRFSGLQFPNYSSELNVNALELDDSALYLCASSSGGQVYEQYFGPGTRLTVT.

This clone turned up a few times. The CDR3 DNA follows: TGTGCCAGCAGCCAAGAGGCAGCAACTAATGAAAAACTGTTTTTT. It encodes CASSQEAATNEKLFF. This rearrangement joins TRBV14 to TRBJ1-4; D gene unclear. Deletions cut 0 bases from V and 0 bases from J, with 5 bases between. The germline V gene has CDR1 SGHDN and CDR2 FVKESK. CDR3 length equals 15 residues.

The rearrangement links TRBV30 to TRBJ1-2; D unresolved. V was trimmed by 0 bases and J by 4 bases, leaving 12 bases between them. The CDR3 sequence is 14 residues long. Germline V gene sequence: CDR1 GTSNPN, CDR2 SVGIG (reference sequence). The CDR3 sequence is CAWSVPAGPYGYTF. The CDR3 coding sequence is TGTGCCTGGAGTGTACCGGCAGGCCCCTATGGCTACACCTTC.

The chain links TRBV5-4 to TRBJ2-6; 13 bases agree with TRBD2. Germline lookup yields CDR1 SGHNT and CDR2 YYREEE (reference sequence). The V gene end was trimmed by 5 bases and the J gene end by 4 bases; junction bases not matched to a gene: 9. CDR3 length: 18 residues. CDR3 in amino acids: CASSPLAGGWSGANVLTF. CDR3 nucleotide sequence: TGTGCCAGCAGTCCACTAGCGGGAGGGTGGTCCGGGGCCAACGTCCTGACTTTC.

Comment on this clone: This specimen includes other DNA sequences encoding the same CDR3. The V gene is TRBV28, the J gene TRBJ1-3; a possible D gene is TRBD1 (5 bases). This CDR3 spans 15 amino acids. V shed 4 bases and J shed 2 bases, with 12 bases lying between them. Per germline, CDR1 MDHEN and CDR2 SYDVKM. The CDR3 coding sequence is TGTGCCAGCAGTTCGCAGGGAGCACCTGGAAACACCATATATTTT. Residues: CASSSQGAPGNTIYF. The full variable domain, in which reference TRBV28 and TRBJ1-3 provide the parts outside the CDR3, is DVKVTQSSRYLVKRTGEKVFLECVQDMDHENMFWYRQDPGLGLRLIYFSYDVKMKEKGDIPEGYSVSREKKERFSLILESASTNQTSMYLCASSSQGAPGNTIYFGEGSWLTVV.

This clone was found a few times. The rearrangement uses TRBV10-3 and TRBJ1-1; 7 positions match TRBD1. This CDR3 has 15 residues. The germline gives CDR1 ENHRY, CDR2 SYGVKD. V gave up 6 bases and J gave up 0 bases; unmatched junction bases: 7. CDR3 DNA sequence: TGTGCCATCAGACCAGGACAGGCTTTGAACACTGAAGCTTTCTTT. This encodes CAIRPGQALNTEAFF.

The chain employs TRBV7-2 and TRBJ1-1, with a tentative D call TRBD1 (5 bases). The CDR3 totals 15 residues. V was cut by 5 bases and J by 3 bases, with 16 bases left in between. CDR1 and CDR2 (germline): SGHTA, FQGNSA. In nucleotides, the CDR3 is TGTGCCAGCAGCCTAGACGGGGGGAGGGACACTGAAGCTTTCTTT. This translates into CASSLDGGRDTEAFF.

The chain uses TRBV18 and TRBJ2-7; 9 bases map to TRBD2. Germline V lookup: CDR1 KGHSH, CDR2 LQKENI. The J segment lost 6 bases and the V segment lost 0 bases, leaving 6 bases of the junction unmatched. The CDR3 is made up of 15 amino acids. In DNA, the CDR3 is TGTGCCAGCTCACCACCTCTTGCGGGAGGGAGCGAGCAGTACTTC. Residues: CASSPPLAGGSEQYF.

Here the CDR3 reads CASSLRLVDHNEQFF. Written as DNA, the CDR3 is TGTGCCAGCAGCCTTCGACTGGTAGACCACAATGAGCAGTTCTTC. The chain employs TRBV11-2 and TRBJ2-1; D gene unclear. CDR3 length equals 15 residues. V was shortened by 5 bases and J by 5 bases, with 16 bases between the two germline ends. Germline values: CDR1 SGHAT, CDR2 FQNNGV.

This clone is a singleton in its sample. The J gene is TRBJ1-1, the V gene TRBV5-1; TRBD1 matches at 7 bases. This CDR3 is built from 15 residues. The germline CDR1 and CDR2 sequences are SGHRS and YFSETQ. The trim removed 3 bases at V and 1 base at J, leaving 6 bases unmatched. CDR3 in amino acids: CASSSSRDRNTEAFF. The CDR3 DNA is TGCGCCAGCAGCTCTTCCCGGGACAGGAACACTGAAGCTTTCTTT.

In its sample, this clone was seen many times. The V call is TRBV27, the J call TRBJ1-3; D uncertain. There are 16 residues in the CDR3. Germline V lookup: CDR1 MNHEY, CDR2 SMNVEV (reference sequence). Trimming shortened V by 3 bases and J by 0 bases, and 12 bases separated the two germline ends. DNA of the CDR3: TGTGCCAGCAGTTTGAGGAGTCCTTACTCTGGAAACACCATATATTTT. Protein sequence: CASSLRSPYSGNTIYF.

This clone was seen a handful of times. V and J are TRBV7-2 and TRBJ1-5, with 8 bases fitting TRBD1. Germline V CDR1 and CDR2: SGHTA, FQGNSA. Losses at the gene ends were 5 bases for V and 6 bases for J; bases not matched to a gene: 9. This CDR3 contains 15 residues. For the CDR3, the DNA is TGTGCCAGCAGCCCCACTACAGGGGGAGGTCAGCCCCAGCATTTT. Its protein product is CASSPTTGGGQPQHF.

The chain is built from TRBV28 and TRBJ2-7, with TRBD2 as a possible D gene (5 bases). With 3 bases removed from V and 5 bases from J, the gap between germline ends came to 14 bases. Germline V gene lookup returns CDR1 MDHEN and CDR2 SYDVKM. This CDR3 is built from 14 residues. CDR3 coding DNA: TGTGCCAGCAGTTTCCGGGGTAAGGTCCACGAGCAGTACTTC. It specifies CASSFRGKVHEQYF.